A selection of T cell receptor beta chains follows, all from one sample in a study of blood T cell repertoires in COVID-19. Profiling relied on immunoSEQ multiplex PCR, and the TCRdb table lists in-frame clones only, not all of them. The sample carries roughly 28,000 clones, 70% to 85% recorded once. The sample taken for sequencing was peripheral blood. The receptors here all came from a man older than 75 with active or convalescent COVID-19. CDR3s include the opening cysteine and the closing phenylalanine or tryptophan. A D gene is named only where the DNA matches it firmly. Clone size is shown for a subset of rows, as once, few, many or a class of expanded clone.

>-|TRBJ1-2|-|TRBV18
CASSPLPPGVELKGYTF
TGTGCCAGCTCACCCCTACCTCCAGGGGTAGAATTGAAGGGCTACACCTTC
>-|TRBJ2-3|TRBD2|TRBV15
CATSRGGGSTDTQYF
TGTGCCACCAGCAGAGGCGGGGGGAGCACAGATACGCAGTATTTT
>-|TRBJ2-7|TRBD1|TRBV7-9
CASSLADRGLSYEQYF
TGTGCCAGCAGCTTAGCGGACAGGGGGCTCTCCTACGAGCAGTACTTC
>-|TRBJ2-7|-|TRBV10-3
CAISELSSYEQYF
TGTGCCATCAGTGAGCTAAGCTCCTACGAGCAGTACTTC
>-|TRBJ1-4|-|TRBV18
CASSPPGTATNEKLFF
TGTGCCAGCTCACCACCGGGGACTGCAACTAATGAAAAACTGTTTTTT
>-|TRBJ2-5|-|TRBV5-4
CASSLITKQETQYF
TGTGCCAGCAGCTTGATTACTAAACAAGAGACCCAGTACTTC
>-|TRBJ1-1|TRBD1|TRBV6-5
CASDRARDTEAFF
TGTGCCAGCGACAGGGCTCGGGACACTGAAGCTTTCTTT
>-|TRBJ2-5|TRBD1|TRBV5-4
CASSFSNRGEETQYF
TGTGCCAGCAGCTTTTCCAACAGGGGAGAGGAGACCCAGTACTTC
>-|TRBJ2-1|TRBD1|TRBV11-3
CASSRDSYNEQFF
TGTGCCAGCAGCCGGGACAGCTACAATGAGCAGTTCTTC
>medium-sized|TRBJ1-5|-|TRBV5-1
CASSFGGDNQPQHF
TGCGCCAGCAGCTTTGGGGGGGACAATCAGCCCCAGCATTTT
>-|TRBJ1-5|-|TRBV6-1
CASSEGRLNQPQHF
TGTGCCAGCAGTGAGGGTCGACTCAATCAGCCCCAGCATTTT
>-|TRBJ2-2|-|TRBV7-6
CASSLEGGRTNTGELFF
TGTGCCAGCAGCTTAGAAGGGGGACGGACGAACACCGGGGAGCTGTTTTTT
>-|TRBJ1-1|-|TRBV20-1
CSASEDWATEAFF
TGCAGTGCTAGTGAGGATTGGGCCACTGAAGCTTTCTTT
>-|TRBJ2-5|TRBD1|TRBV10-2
CATRTGVVGTQYF
TGCGCCACCCGGACAGGGGTGGTGGGGACCCAGTACTTC
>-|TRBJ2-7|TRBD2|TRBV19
CASSTGLAGGPSYEQYF
TGTGCCAGTAGTACAGGACTAGCGGGAGGGCCGTCCTACGAGCAGTACTTC
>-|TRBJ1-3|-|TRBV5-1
CASSAGESGNTIYF
TGCGCCAGCAGCGCGGGGGAGTCTGGAAACACCATATATTTT
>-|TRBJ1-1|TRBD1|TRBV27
CASSKIQGALTEAFF
TGTGCCAGCAGCAAGATACAGGGGGCGCTCACTGAAGCTTTCTTT
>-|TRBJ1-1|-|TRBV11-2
CASSLGPEPNTEAFF
TGTGCCAGCAGCTTAGGGCCAGAACCTAACACTGAAGCTTTCTTT
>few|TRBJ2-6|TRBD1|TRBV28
CASGGTGFGGANVLTF
TGTGCCAGCGGGGGGACAGGGTTCGGTGGGGCCAACGTCCTGACTTTC
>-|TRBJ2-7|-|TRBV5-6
CASWSRKSYEQYF
TGTGCCAGCTGGTCGCGCAAGTCCTACGAGCAGTACTTC
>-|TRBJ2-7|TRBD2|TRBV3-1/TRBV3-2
CASSQGLAGGPGEQYF
TGTGCCAGCAGCCAGGGACTAGCGGGAGGGCCGGGTGAGCAGTACTTC
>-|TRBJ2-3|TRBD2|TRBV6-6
CASGGGGVNTQYF
TGTGCCAGCGGCGGCGGGGGGGTAAATACGCAGTATTTT
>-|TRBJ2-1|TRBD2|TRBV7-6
CASSLLSGRSYIRNEQFF
TGTGCCAGCAGCTTACTAAGCGGGAGATCATATATCAGGAATGAGCAGTTCTTC
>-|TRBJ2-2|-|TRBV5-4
CASTMTGPTGELFF
TGTGCCAGCACCATGACAGGACCCACCGGGGAGCTGTTTTTT
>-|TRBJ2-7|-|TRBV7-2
CASGMGGAQYEQYF
TGTGCCAGCGGGATGGGCGGGGCTCAGTACGAGCAGTACTTC
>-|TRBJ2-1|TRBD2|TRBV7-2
CASSLGLAGGFHNEQFF
TGTGCCAGCAGCTTAGGACTAGCGGGAGGCTTCCACAATGAGCAGTTCTTC
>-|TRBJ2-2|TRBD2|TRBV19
CASKRGSTGELFF
TGTGCCAGTAAGCGGGGTAGCACCGGGGAGCTGTTTTTT
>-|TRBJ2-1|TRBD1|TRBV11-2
CASSLGAGGYNEQFF
TGTGCCAGCAGCTTAGGGGCAGGGGGTTACAATGAGCAGTTCTTC
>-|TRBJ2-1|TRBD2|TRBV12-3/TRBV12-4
CASSLGGRVEQFF
TGTGCCAGCAGTTTAGGCGGGAGGGTCGAGCAGTTCTTC
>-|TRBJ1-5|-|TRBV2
CASSDNGYSNQPQHF
TGTGCCAGCAGTGATAACGGTTATAGCAATCAGCCCCAGCATTTT
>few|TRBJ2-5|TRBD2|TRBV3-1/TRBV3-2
CASSQASGRAGLQETQYF
TGTGCCAGCAGCCAAGCTAGCGGGAGGGCCGGGCTGCAAGAGACCCAGTACTTC
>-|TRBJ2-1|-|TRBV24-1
CATSDLHVSAGFRNEQFF
TGTGCCACCAGTGATTTGCATGTTTCCGCGGGTTTCCGCAATGAGCAGTTCTTC
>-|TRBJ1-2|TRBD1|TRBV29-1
CSGRIRQGPLNIYGYTF
TGCAGCGGCCGAATTAGACAGGGTCCCCTCAACATCTATGGCTACACCTTC
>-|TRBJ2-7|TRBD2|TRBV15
CATSKGRGGLGYEQYF
TGTGCCACCAGCAAAGGCCGGGGAGGGTTGGGCTACGAGCAGTACTTC
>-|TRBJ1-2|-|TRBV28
CASSLLAGNYGYTF
TGTGCCAGCAGTTTATTGGCAGGAAACTATGGCTACACCTTC
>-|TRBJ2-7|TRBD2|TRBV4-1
CASSRTSGGLEQYF
TGCGCCAGCAGTCGGACTAGCGGGGGCCTCGAGCAGTACTTC
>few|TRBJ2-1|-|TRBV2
CASSEGQGGRPIEQFF
TGTGCCAGCAGTGAAGGCCAGGGTGGGCGTCCAATCGAGCAGTTCTTC
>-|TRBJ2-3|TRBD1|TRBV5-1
CASSLAKGAIDTDTQYF
TGCGCCAGCAGCTTGGCAAAGGGGGCCATCGACACAGATACGCAGTATTTT
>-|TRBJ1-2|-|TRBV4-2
CASSQETRAPGYTF
TGTGCCAGCAGCCAAGAAACGAGGGCCCCTGGCTACACCTTC
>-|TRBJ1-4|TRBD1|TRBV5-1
CASRFGTGLEKLFF
TGCGCCAGCAGATTCGGGACAGGGCTGGAAAAACTGTTTTTT
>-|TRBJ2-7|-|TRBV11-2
CASGGGSYEQYF
TGTGCCAGCGGGGGGGGCAGCTACGAGCAGTACTTC
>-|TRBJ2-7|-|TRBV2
CASSGGQGGYEQYF
TGTGCCAGCAGTGGGGGGCAGGGAGGGTACGAGCAGTACTTC
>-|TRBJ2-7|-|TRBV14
CASSQGGGVDEQYF
TGTGCCAGCAGCCAAGGAGGGGGGGTGGACGAGCAGTACTTC